The rows below give T cell receptor beta chains drawn from one sample of a study of cytotoxic CD8 clonotypes in ibrutinib-treated CLL. Assay used: immunoSEQ multiplex PCR; TCRdb lists only in-frame clones, some missing. The sample yields tens of thousands of clones, roughly three quarters seen once. The sample in question was PBMCs, obtained after 12 months of ibrutinib treatment. The receptors were gathered from a human donor with chronic lymphocytic leukemia. Each CDR3 is given with its conserved first and last residue. The D gene is left open where the match is weak. Expanded clones get a size class; other rows say once, few or many, or leave the size out.

>TRBJ2-7|TRBV4-3|-|-
TGCGCCAGCAGCCAGGGGGTCGGGGGCTCCTACGAGCAGTACTTC
CASSQGVGGSYEQYF
>TRBJ2-5|TRBV29-1|-|-
TGCAGCGTTGAAAAGGTTAGGCGAAGAGGTGCAGAGACCCAGTACTTC
CSVEKVRRRGAETQYF
>TRBJ2-2|TRBV27|TRBD1|few
TGTGCCAGCAGTTTATTTGGCAACAGGGGCGACTCGAACACCGGGGAGCTGTTTTTT
CASSLFGNRGDSNTGELFF
>TRBJ2-3|TRBV9|-|few
TGTGCCAGCAGCCCCGGGGGTCAGACATCGAGCACAGATACGCAGTATTTT
CASSPGGQTSSTDTQYF
>TRBJ1-2|TRBV2|TRBD1|-
TGTGCCAGCAGAGTGTCCCGGGACAGGGGTGCTGGCTACACCTTC
CASRVSRDRGAGYTF
>TRBJ2-1|TRBV5-1|TRBD2|once
TGCGCCAGCTCCGGGACTAGCGCGAACTCCTACAATGAGCAGTTCTTC
CASSGTSANSYNEQFF
>TRBJ2-3|TRBV7-2|TRBD2|-
TGTGCCAGCAGCTCCGGGACTAGCGGGTGGGGCACAGATACGCAGTATTTT
CASSSGTSGWGTDTQYF
>TRBJ1-1|TRBV30|-|few
TGTGCCTCCAGTTTAGACGAGAACACTGAAGCTTTCTTT
CASSLDENTEAFF
>TRBJ2-3|TRBV19|TRBD2|-
TGTGCCAGTAGTATTCTGGCGGGAGTCGGCGGGGATACGCAGTATTTT
CASSILAGVGGDTQYF
>TRBJ1-2|TRBV21-1|-|-
TGTGCCAGCAGCACGGGGGGCAGGGACTGTGGCTACACCTTC
CASSTGGRDCGYTF
>TRBJ1-5|TRBV2|TRBD1|-
TGTGCCAGCCGGACAGGGGAGATAGGACAGCCCCAGCATTTT
CASRTGEIGQPQHF
>TRBJ1-1|TRBV7-8|TRBD1|-
TGTGCCAGCAACCCGACAGGGGGAACTGAAGCTTTCTTT
CASNPTGGTEAFF
>TRBJ2-3|TRBV13|-|-
TGTGCCAGCAGCTCCCGACTAGTGCCAGATACGCAGTATTTT
CASSSRLVPDTQYF
>TRBJ2-7|TRBV28|TRBD2|-
TGTGCCAGCAGTCTAGGCGGGGGAGCTCAGCAGTACTTC
CASSLGGGAQQYF
>TRBJ2-1|TRBV10-3|TRBD2|-
TGTGCCATCAGTCTAGGGCGACTAGCGGGAAGAACCAATGAGCAGTTCTTC
CAISLGRLAGRTNEQFF
>TRBJ1-5|TRBV19|-|-
TGTGCCAGTAGTATTGGGGGAAGCAATCAGCCCCAGCATTTT
CASSIGGSNQPQHF
>TRBJ1-2|TRBV28|-|once
TGTGCCAGCAGTTTATTGGGGGGGGTTGAGAACTATGGCTACACCTTC
CASSLLGGVENYGYTF
>TRBJ2-5|TRBV11-2|-|-
TGTGCCAGCAGCCCGACCACTAGGGGTTTGAGTGAGACCCAGTACTTC
CASSPTTRGLSETQYF
>TRBJ2-2|TRBV19|-|-
TGTGCCAGTAGCAGTATGGGAAGGAACGGGGAGCTGTTTTTT
CASSSMGRNGELFF
>TRBJ2-5|TRBV9|TRBD2|-
TGTGCCAGCAGCGTAGAACCGGGAGGCGGGGAGCAGACCCAGTACTTC
CASSVEPGGGEQTQYF
>TRBJ2-1|TRBV15|-|-
TGTGCCACCAGCGATCAGATAGCGGTACACTACAATGAGCAGTTCTTC
CATSDQIAVHYNEQFF
>TRBJ1-3|TRBV11-2|-|-
TGTGCCAGCACCCAACGCTCTGGAAACACCATATATTTT
CASTQRSGNTIYF
>TRBJ2-1|TRBV7-8|TRBD2|once
TGTGCCAGCAGACTAGTACGGCGGGAGGGCAAGTACAATGAGCAGTTCTTC
CASRLVRREGKYNEQFF
>TRBJ2-3|TRBV30|-|medium-sized
TGTGCCTGGAAGGTGGGCAGGGGAATAGATACGCAGTATTTT
CAWKVGRGIDTQYF
>TRBJ1-2|TRBV28|-|-
TGTGCCAGCAGTTTGGCTGGCCAGGGCCAAGGAGGCTACACCTTC
CASSLAGQGQGGYTF
>TRBJ2-7|TRBV7-9|-|-
TGTGCCAGCAGCATCGACCCCGGGGCTTACGAGCAGTACTTC
CASSIDPGAYEQYF
>TRBJ1-1|TRBV9|-|-
TGTGCCAGCAGCCCCCAAACTGTGAACACTGAAGCTTTCTTT
CASSPQTVNTEAFF
>TRBJ1-5|TRBV10-3|-|-
TGTGCCATCAGTGACAGGGACGCCGGCAATCAGCCCCAGCATTTT
CAISDRDAGNQPQHF
>TRBJ2-3|TRBV4-1|-|-
TGCGCCAGCAGCCAAGGCGGGACCACAGATACGCAGTATTTT
CASSQGGTTDTQYF
>TRBJ1-4|TRBV28|TRBD1|-
TGTGCCAGCAGTTTATGGAGACAGGGCGGCCCGAATGAAAAACTGTTTTTT
CASSLWRQGGPNEKLFF
>TRBJ2-1|TRBV10-3|TRBD2|few
TGTGCCATCACCCTCGGGTCTAGCGGCAACAATGAGCAGTTCTTC
CAITLGSSGNNEQFF
>TRBJ1-3|TRBV6-5|-|few
TGTGCCAGCACTCTGGGGGCCTTCTCTGGAAACACCATATATTTT
CASTLGAFSGNTIYF
>TRBJ2-2|TRBV7-6|-|-
TGTGCCAGCAGCTTAGGGACGGGATCCACCGGGGAGCTGTTTTTT
CASSLGTGSTGELFF
>TRBJ2-2|TRBV5-1|-|-
TGCGCCAGCAGCAAGGTAGCGGACACGAACACCGGGGAGCTGTTTTTT
CASSKVADTNTGELFF
>TRBJ1-1|TRBV7-2|TRBD1|few
TGTGCCAGCAGCCCGAACAGGGGTGAAGCTTTCTTT
CASSPNRGEAFF
>TRBJ2-7|TRBV19|-|-
TGTGCCAGTAGTATAGCCCTTTCGCTAGCGCAGATCTACGAGCAGTACTTC
CASSIALSLAQIYEQYF
>TRBJ2-7|TRBV11-2|TRBD2|medium-sized
TGTGCCAGCAGCTTAAGAACCAGCGGGAGGCCCCCTGCGAGCTACGAGCAGTACTTC
CASSLRTSGRPPASYEQYF
>TRBJ2-5|TRBV7-8|TRBD2|-
TGTGCCAGCAGCTTGTTAACCGGGACTAGCGGGGAGACCCAGTACTTC
CASSLLTGTSGETQYF
>TRBJ1-2|TRBV5-6|-|-
TGTGCCAGCAGCTCCGACATTGACTATGGCTACACCTTC
CASSSDIDYGYTF
>TRBJ2-3|TRBV29-1|-|-
TGCAGCGTTGAAGAGGGCGGCCGGAGCACAGATACGCAGTATTTT
CSVEEGGRSTDTQYF
>TRBJ2-5|TRBV10-3|-|few
TGTGCCATCAGTGATCAACAAAACCAAGAGACCCAGTACTTC
CAISDQQNQETQYF